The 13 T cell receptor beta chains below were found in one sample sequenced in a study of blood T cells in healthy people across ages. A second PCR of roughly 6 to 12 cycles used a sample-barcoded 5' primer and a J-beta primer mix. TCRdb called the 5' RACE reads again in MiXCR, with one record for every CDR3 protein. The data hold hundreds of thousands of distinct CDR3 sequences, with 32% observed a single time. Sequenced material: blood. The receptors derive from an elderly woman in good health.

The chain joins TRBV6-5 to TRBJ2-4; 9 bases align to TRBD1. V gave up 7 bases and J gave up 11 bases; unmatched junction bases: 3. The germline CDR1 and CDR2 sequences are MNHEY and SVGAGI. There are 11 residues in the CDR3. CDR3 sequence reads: CASNRGPFQYF. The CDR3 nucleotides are TGTGCCAGCAACAGGGGGCCATTTCAGTACTTC.

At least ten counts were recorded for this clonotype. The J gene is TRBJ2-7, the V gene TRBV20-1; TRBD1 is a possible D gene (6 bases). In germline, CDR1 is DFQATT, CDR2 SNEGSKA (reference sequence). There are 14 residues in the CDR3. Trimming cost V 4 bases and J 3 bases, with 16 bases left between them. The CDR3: CSATHQDSLYEQYF. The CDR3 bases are TGCAGTGCTACTCACCAGGACAGCCTCTACGAGCAGTACTTC.

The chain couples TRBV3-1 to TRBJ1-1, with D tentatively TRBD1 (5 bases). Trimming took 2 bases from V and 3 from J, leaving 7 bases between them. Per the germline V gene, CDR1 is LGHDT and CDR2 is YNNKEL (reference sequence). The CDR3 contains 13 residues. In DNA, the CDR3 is TGTGCCAGCAGCCAACAGGGACACACTGAAGCTTTCTTT. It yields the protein CASSQQGHTEAFF. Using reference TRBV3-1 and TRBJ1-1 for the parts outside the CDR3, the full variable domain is DTAVSQTPKYLVTQMGNDKSIKCEQNLGHDTMYWYKQDSKKFLKIMFSYNNKELIINETVPNRFSPKSPDKAHLNLHINSLELGDSAVYFCASSQQGHTEAFFGQGTRLTVV.

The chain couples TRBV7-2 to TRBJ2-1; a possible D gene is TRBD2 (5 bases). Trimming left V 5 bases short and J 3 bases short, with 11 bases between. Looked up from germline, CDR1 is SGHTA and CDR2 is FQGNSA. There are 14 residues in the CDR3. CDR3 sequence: CASSPGSRYNEQFF. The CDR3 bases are TGTGCCAGCAGCCCGGGATCCCGCTACAATGAGCAGTTCTTC.

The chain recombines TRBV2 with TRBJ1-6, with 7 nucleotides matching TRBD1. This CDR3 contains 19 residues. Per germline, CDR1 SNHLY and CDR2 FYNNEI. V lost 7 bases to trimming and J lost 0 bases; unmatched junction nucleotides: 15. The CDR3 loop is CASKWTSYRGSSYNSPLHF. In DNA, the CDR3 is TGTGCCAGCAAGTGGACTAGTTACAGGGGCAGCTCCTATAATTCACCCCTCCACTTT.

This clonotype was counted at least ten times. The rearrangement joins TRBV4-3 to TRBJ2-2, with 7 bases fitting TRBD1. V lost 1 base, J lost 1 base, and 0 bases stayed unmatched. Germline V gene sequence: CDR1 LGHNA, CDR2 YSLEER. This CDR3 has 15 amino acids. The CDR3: CASSQGDRNTGELFF. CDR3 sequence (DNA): TGCGCCAGCAGCCAAGGGGACAGGAACACCGGGGAGCTGTTTTTT.

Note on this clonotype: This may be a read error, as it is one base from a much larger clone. The CDR3 nucleotides read TGCAGTGCCAGAGCGGGCAGCCTCAATGAGCAGTTCTTC. Its translation: CSARAGSLNEQFF. This sequence joins TRBV20-1 and TRBJ2-1, with D maybe TRBD2 (6 bases). The CDR3 sequence is 13 residues long. Germline V gives CDR1 DFQATT, CDR2 SNEGSKA (reference sequence).

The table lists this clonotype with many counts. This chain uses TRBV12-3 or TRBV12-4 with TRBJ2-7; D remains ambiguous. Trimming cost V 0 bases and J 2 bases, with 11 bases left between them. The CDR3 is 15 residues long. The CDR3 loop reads CASSLALGNPYEQYF. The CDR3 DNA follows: TGTGCCAGCAGTTTAGCCCTAGGGAATCCCTACGAGCAGTACTTC.

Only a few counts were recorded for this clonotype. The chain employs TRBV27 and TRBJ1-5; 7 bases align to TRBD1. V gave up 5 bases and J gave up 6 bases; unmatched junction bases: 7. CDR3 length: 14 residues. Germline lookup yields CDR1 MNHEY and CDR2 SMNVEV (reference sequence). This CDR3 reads CASSPETGIQPQHF. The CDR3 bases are TGTGCCAGCAGTCCAGAGACAGGGATTCAGCCCCAGCATTTT.

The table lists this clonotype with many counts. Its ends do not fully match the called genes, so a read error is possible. CDR3 DNA: TGCGCCAGCAGCCTCTACTATGAGCAGTTCTTC. Residues: CASSLYYEQFF. The chain carries TRBV4-1 and TRBJ2-1; D remains unclear. Per germline, CDR1 MGHRA and CDR2 YSYEKL. The CDR3 has 11 residues.

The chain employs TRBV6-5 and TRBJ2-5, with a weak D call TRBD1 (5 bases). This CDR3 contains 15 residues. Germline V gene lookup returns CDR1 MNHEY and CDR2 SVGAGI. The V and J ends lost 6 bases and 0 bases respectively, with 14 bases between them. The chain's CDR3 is CASRAMGQYQETQYF. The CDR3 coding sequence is TGTGCCAGCAGGGCCATGGGGCAGTACCAAGAGACCCAGTACTTC.

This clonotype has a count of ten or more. CDR3 in amino acids: CASSLGAGSSYEQYF. For the CDR3, the DNA is TGTGCCAGCAGTTTGGGGGCAGGGAGCTCCTACGAGCAGTACTTC. The chain combines TRBV27 with TRBJ2-7; D may be TRBD1 (6 bases). Trimming took off 3 bases at V and 0 bases at J, with 12 bases between the two ends. Germline values: CDR1 MNHEY, CDR2 SMNVEV (reference sequence). The CDR3 sequence is 15 residues long.

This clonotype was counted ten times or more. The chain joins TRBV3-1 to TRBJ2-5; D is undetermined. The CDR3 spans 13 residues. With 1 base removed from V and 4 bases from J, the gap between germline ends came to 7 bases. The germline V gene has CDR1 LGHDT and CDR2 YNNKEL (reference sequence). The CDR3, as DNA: TGTGCCAGCAGCCAAGTGGCTGGAGAGACCCAGTACTTC. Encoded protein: CASSQVAGETQYF.